This T cell receptor beta chain was captured in a study of OX40 agonist ivuxolimab in advanced cancers. On this clone: Its antigen is unknown.

The ends were cut back, 5 bases at V and 4 bases at J, with 11 bases in the middle. The CDR3 runs 13 residues. Germline lookup yields CDR1 MNHEY and CDR2 SMNVEV (reference sequence). General observations from the study: The specificity for antigen of the expanded peripheral T cells was not determined. At doses 0.1 to 3.0 mg/kg, CD4+ and CD8+ clones expanded.

Data came from immunoSEQ multiplex PCR; TCRdb stores just in-frame clones and leaves some out. Counted here are approximately 61,000 clones, about 90% occurring once; the ten biggest clones make up around 2%. The timepoints at which blood was sampled were baseline, cycle 4 day 1, and cycle 7 day 1. Sample: CD4+ or CD8+ T cells sorted from blood, taken in a trial of the OX40 agonist ivuxolimab. The sequence was obtained from an adult with an advanced solid tumor such as melanoma, head and neck, liver or kidney cancer. V is TRBV27 and J is TRBJ1-2; D is unresolved. The CDR3 sequence: CASSLREGYGYTF. CDR3 nucleotide sequence: TGTGCCAGCAGTCTCCGGGAGGGCTATGGCTACACCTTC.